This paragraph covers one T cell receptor beta chain sequence. CDR1 is SEHNR and CDR2 is FQNEAQ in the germline V gene (reference sequence). The CDR3 runs to 15 residues. V lost 3 bases, J lost 5 bases, and 14 bases lay in between. These data come from a study of identical twins. TCRdb independently ran MiXCR on the 5' RACE reads; one entry per CDR3 protein. The sample has approximately 890,000 distinct CDR3 sequences, 9% to 15% seen once. The sample was also linked to a second study, of yellow fever vaccine responses in identical twins.

This receptor was taken from a woman younger than 35 in good health. V is TRBV7-9 and J is TRBJ2-1; TRBD2 is a possible D gene (6 bases). Sequencing was performed on PBMCs. CDR3: CASSFGVAADNEQFF. The CDR3 nucleotides are TGTGCCAGCAGCTTTGGGGTAGCGGCCGACAATGAGCAGTTCTTC.